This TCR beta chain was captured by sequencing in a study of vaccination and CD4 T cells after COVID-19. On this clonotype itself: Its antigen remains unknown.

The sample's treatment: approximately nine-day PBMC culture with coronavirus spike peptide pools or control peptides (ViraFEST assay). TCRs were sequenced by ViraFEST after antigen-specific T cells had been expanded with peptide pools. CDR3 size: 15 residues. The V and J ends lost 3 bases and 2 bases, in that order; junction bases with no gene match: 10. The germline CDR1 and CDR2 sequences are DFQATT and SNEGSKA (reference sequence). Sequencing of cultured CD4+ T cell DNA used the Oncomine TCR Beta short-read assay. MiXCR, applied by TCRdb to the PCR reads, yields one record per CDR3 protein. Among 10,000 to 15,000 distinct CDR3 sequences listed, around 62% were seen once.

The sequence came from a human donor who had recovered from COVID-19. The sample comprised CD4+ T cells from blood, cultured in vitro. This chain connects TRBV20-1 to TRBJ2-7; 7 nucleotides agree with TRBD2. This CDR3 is CSASRTLAEAYEQYF. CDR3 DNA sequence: TGCAGTGCTAGTAGAACCCTAGCGGAGGCCTACGAGCAGTACTTC.